These 10 T cell receptor beta chains were all obtained from the same sample, sequenced in a study of cytomegalovirus exposure and HLA in healthy donors. The PCR used 60 Vbeta and 13 Jbeta primers. Assay: immunoSEQ multiplex PCR; the TCRdb copy retains only in-frame clones and omits some. The repertoire includes around 100,000 clones, around two thirds of them detected once, and around 4% sits in the top ten. Sequencing input: PBMCs. The receptor source for this set is a man aged 25 to 40 in good health and CMV-seronegative.

The chain employs TRBV9 and TRBJ2-6; D is undetermined. The germline V gene encodes CDR1 SGDLS and CDR2 YYNGEE. Trimming removed 4 bases at V and 2 bases at J, with 10 bases between. This CDR3 contains 15 residues. The CDR3 DNA is TGTGCCAGCAGCCAAGAGACAACTGGGGCCAACGTCCTGACTTTC. It encodes CASSQETTGANVLTF.

The chain combines TRBV7-8 with TRBJ2-3; 9 bases are shared with TRBD2. The CDR3 sequence is 16 residues long. Germline loops: CDR1 SGHVS, CDR2 FQNEAQ. The ends lost 1 base at V and 3 bases at J; junction bases unmatched: 5. The CDR3 loop reads CASSLDPSGVTDTQYF. The CDR3 region has the DNA TGTGCCAGCAGCTTAGATCCTAGCGGGGTTACAGATACGCAGTATTTT.

The chain uses TRBV5-5 and TRBJ1-2, with D possibly matching TRBD1 (5 bases). The ends were cut back, 0 bases at V and 0 bases at J, with 9 bases in the middle. The CDR3 runs 15 residues. Per the germline V gene, CDR1 is SGHKS and CDR2 is YYEKEE (reference sequence). The DNA of the CDR3 is TGTGCCAGCAGCTTGGGGACACCAACTAACTATGGCTACACCTTC. Protein product: CASSLGTPTNYGYTF. The full variable domain, rest sourced from reference TRBV5-5 and TRBJ1-2, is DAGVTQSPTHLIKTRGQQVTLRCSPISGHKSVSWYQQVLGQGPQFIFQYYEKEERGRGNFPDRFSARQFPNYSSELNVNALLLGDSALYLCASSLGTPTNYGYTFGSGTRLTVV.

The chain is built from TRBV5-1 and TRBJ2-7; 7 bases match TRBD2. The CDR3 loop spans 16 amino acids. The junction had 11 bases not matched to a gene; V was cut back by 5 bases and J by 0 bases. Germline assignment: CDR1 SGHRS and CDR2 YFSETQ. The CDR3 DNA reads TGCGCCAGCAGTACTACTCTAGCGGAGATCTCCTACGAGCAGTACTTC. Its translation is CASSTTLAEISYEQYF.

This clone has just a few counts. J is TRBJ1-4 and V is TRBV5-5; D might be TRBD1 (6 bases). The CDR3 consists of 15 residues. Trimming stripped 0 bases from V and 8 bases from J, with 14 bases between. In germline, CDR1 is SGHKS, CDR2 YYEKEE (reference sequence). The CDR3 sequence: CASSLVAGTGEKLFF. CDR3 nucleotide sequence: TGTGCCAGCAGCTTGGTCGCAGGCACAGGGGAAAAACTGTTTTTT.

A few counts support this clone. The V gene is TRBV11-3, the J gene TRBJ2-1; maybe TRBD2 (6 bases). Trimming removed 3 bases at V and 4 bases at J, with 13 bases between. Germline values: CDR1 SGHNT, CDR2 YENEEA. CDR3 length: 15 amino acids. For the CDR3, the DNA is TGTGCCAGCAGCTTGGGGGACTTGTCATACAATGAGCAGTTCTTC. This gives the protein CASSLGDLSYNEQFF.

This clone was observed a few times. This rearrangement joins TRBV4-1 to TRBJ2-1, with 14 bases aligning to TRBD2. The V segment lost 8 bases and the J segment 5 bases; nucleotides outside the gene matches: 5. The CDR3 extends over 15 amino acids. From germline, CDR1 is MGHRA and CDR2 YSYEKL. CDR3 nucleotides: TGCGCCAGCGGACTAGCGGGGGGTTACGACAATGAGCAGTTCTTC. This translates into CASGLAGGYDNEQFF.

This clone was detected a few times. The V call is TRBV4-3, the J call TRBJ1-6; the match to TRBD1 covers 8 bases. The germline V gene encodes CDR1 LGHNA and CDR2 YSLEER. V lost 0 bases to trimming and J lost 9 bases; unmatched junction nucleotides: 7. CDR3 length equals 16 residues. The CDR3 nucleotides read TGCGCCAGCAGCCAAGATACGCCAGGGGGCTCTTCACCCCTCCACTTT. Its translation is CASSQDTPGGSSPLHF.

The chain joins TRBV5-1 to TRBJ1-4; the D is unclear. This CDR3 is built from 16 residues. Trimming removed 0 bases from V and 0 bases from J, with 9 bases in between. CDR1 is SGHRS and CDR2 is YFSETQ in the germline V gene. The CDR3 DNA is TGCGCCAGCAGCTTGGCTCCTCCTCCAACTAATGAAAAACTGTTTTTT. Residues: CASSLAPPPTNEKLFF. The entire variable domain, with the rest obtained from reference TRBV5-1 and TRBJ1-4, is as follows: KAGVTQTPRYLIKTRGQQVTLSCSPISGHRSVSWYQQTPGQGLQFLFEYFSETQRNKGNFPGRFSGRQFSNSRSEMNVSTLELGDSALYLCASSLAPPPTNEKLFFGSGTQLSVL.

This clone has just one count. V and J are TRBV30 and TRBJ2-1; 9 bases agree with TRBD2. The CDR3 is 16 amino acids. Unmatched junction bases numbered 7, after V lost 4 bases and J lost 0 bases. The germline V gene has CDR1 GTSNPN and CDR2 SVGIG (reference sequence). Here the CDR3 reads CAWTGGSGSSYNEQFF. CDR3 bases: TGTGCCTGGACCGGAGGTAGCGGGAGCTCCTACAATGAGCAGTTCTTC.